This T cell receptor (beta chain) was profiled in a study of blood T cell repertoires in COVID-19. As for the study in general: From the United States, Italy and Spain came samples of acute and convalescent COVID-19.

Authors' data handling: Amplification with reference gene primers provided the estimates of nucleated cell counts. The assay was immunoSEQ multiplex PCR, and TCRdb's table has in-frame clones only and misses some. The DNA gave D and trimming, while V, J and clone size come from that table. The sample has some 250,000 clones; more than 75% are singletons. This CDR3 comprises 16 residues. The germline V gene encodes CDR1 SGHAT and CDR2 FQNNGV. Between the trimmed V and J ends, which lost 3 bases and 2 bases, there was a span of 11 bases. The chain links TRBV11-2 to TRBJ1-6, with D maybe TRBD1 (6 bases). The material sequenced was peripheral blood. This clonotype was obtained from a woman in her thirties or forties who had recovered from COVID-19. CDR3: CASSLWDMAYNSPLHF. The CDR3 DNA reads TGTGCCAGCAGCTTGTGGGACATGGCCTATAATTCACCCCTCCACTTT. The full variable domain, with the rest looked up from reference TRBV11-2 and TRBJ1-6, is EAGVAQSPRYKIIEKRQSVAFWCNPISGHATLYWYQQILGQGPKLLIQFQNNGVVDDSQLPKDRFSAERLKGVDSTLKIQPAKLEDSAVYLCASSLWDMAYNSPLHFGNGTRLTVT.